Below are 29 T cell receptor beta chains sequenced from a single sample in a study of cytomegalovirus exposure and HLA in healthy donors. Amplification used 60 Vbeta primers and 13 Jbeta primers. Profiled with immunoSEQ multiplex PCR; TCRdb holds only in-frame clones, not every one. The sample carries 130,000 or so clones, roughly 80% recorded once. Sequences were obtained from PBMCs. The receptors stem from a man aged 35-49 years in good health and CMV-seronegative.

The sample holds a few counts of this clone. CDR3 loop: CASSRSVLRGGNQPQHF. DNA of the CDR3: TGCGCCAGCAGCCGGAGCGTTTTGCGGGGTGGCAATCAGCCCCAGCATTTT. The rearrangement joins TRBV4-1 to TRBJ1-5; D remains ambiguous. The ends were cut back, 4 bases at V and 2 bases at J, with 18 bases in the middle. CDR1 and CDR2 (germline): MGHRA, YSYEKL. CDR3 size: 17 residues.

The chain couples TRBV9 to TRBJ2-1; D is perhaps TRBD1 (7 bases). Looked up from germline, CDR1 is SGDLS and CDR2 is YYNGEE. Trimming took 3 bases from V and 7 from J, leaving 23 bases between them. The CDR3 runs 17 residues. The CDR3 loop reads CASSAPRGRGSVNEQFF. The DNA for the CDR3 is TGTGCCAGCAGCGCCCCGAGGGGGCGGGGCTCTGTTAATGAGCAGTTCTTC.

The chain has TRBV19 and TRBJ1-2, with D possibly TRBD1 on 6 matching bases. CDR1 is LNHDA and CDR2 is SQIVND in the germline V gene (reference sequence). The length of the CDR3 is 15 residues. The V end was cut by 7 bases, the J end by 5 bases, with 20 bases between. This CDR3 reads CASTSFRGIGYGYTF. The CDR3 DNA follows: TGTGCCAGTACCTCTTTTAGGGGGATCGGGTATGGCTACACCTTC.

This chain connects TRBV27 to TRBJ1-2, with TRBD1 matching over 7 bases. The CDR3 loop spans 14 amino acids. CDR1 MNHEY and CDR2 SMNVEV come from the germline V gene (reference sequence). Trimming at V came to 6 bases and at J to 1 base, leaving 5 bases not matched to a gene. Here the CDR3 reads CASRFQGDNYGYTF. The DNA of the CDR3 is TGTGCCAGCAGATTCCAGGGGGATAACTATGGCTACACCTTC.

The chain is built from TRBV14 and TRBJ2-7, with D tentatively TRBD1 (5 bases). CDR1 and CDR2 from the germline V gene are SGHDN and FVKESK. CDR3 length equals 14 residues. V shed 0 bases and J shed 1 base, with 7 bases lying between them. CDR3 residues: CASSQDTGSYEQYF. The CDR3 coding sequence is TGTGCCAGCAGCCAAGATACAGGATCCTACGAGCAGTACTTC.

The chain links TRBV2 to TRBJ1-2; tentatively, D is TRBD1 (5 bases). Deletions cut 6 bases from V and 4 bases from J, with 15 bases between. The CDR3 covers 14 residues. The germline gives CDR1 SNHLY, CDR2 FYNNEI. The CDR3 DNA sequence: TGTGCCAGCAGAGAAACACGAAGGGGCTATGGCTACACCTTC. Its protein is CASRETRRGYGYTF.

The chain employs TRBV7-8 and TRBJ1-5; possibly TRBD1 for D (6 bases). With 4 bases removed from V and 5 bases from J, the gap between germline ends came to 18 bases. The CDR3 consists of 16 residues. CDR1 is SGHVS and CDR2 is FQNEAQ in the germline V gene. The CDR3 loop is CASSSARTEMDQPQHF. The CDR3 coding sequence is TGTGCCAGCAGCTCCGCAAGGACAGAGATGGATCAGCCCCAGCATTTT. Combining the CDR3 with reference TRBV7-8 and TRBJ1-5 gives the whole variable domain GAGVSQSPRYKVAKRGQDVALRCDPISGHVSLFWYQQALGQGPEFLTYFQNEAQLDKSGLPSDRFFAERPEGSVSTLKIQRTQQEDSAVYLCASSSARTEMDQPQHFGDGTRLSIL.

The CDR3 protein is CASGPSSGTASYEQYF. CDR3 in DNA: TGTGCTAGTGGTCCGTCCTCCGGGACAGCTTCCTACGAGCAGTACTTC. The V gene is TRBV12-5, the J gene TRBJ2-7; 7 bases fit TRBD1. After removal of 5 bases from V and 1 base from J, the junction contained 11 bases not matched to a gene. CDR3 length equals 16 residues. Per the germline V gene, CDR1 is LGHNT and CDR2 is FRNRAP.

The chain joins TRBV2 to TRBJ2-5, with TRBD2 matching 11 bases. Germline V lookup: CDR1 SNHLY, CDR2 FYNNEI. CDR3 size: 15 residues. V was pared by 5 bases and J by 5 bases, with 7 bases of the junction left unmatched. CDR3 sequence (DNA): TGTGCCAGCAGTTATAGCGGGGGGGCCGAGGAGACCCAGTACTTC. Translating it yields CASSYSGGAEETQYF.

This clone was detected once. The V gene is TRBV2, the J gene TRBJ1-1; D unclear. The CDR3 is 14 amino acids. The germline V and J ends were trimmed by 6 bases and 2 bases, with 13 bases remaining between them. CDR1 is SNHLY, CDR2 FYNNEI, per germline. The CDR3 spells CASSTFESNTEAFF. CDR3 coding DNA: TGTGCCAGCAGCACTTTCGAGAGCAACACTGAAGCTTTCTTT.

This chain uses TRBV7-2 with TRBJ2-1; TRBD2 aligns across 8 bases. V dropped 5 bases and J dropped 3; count of bases not matched to a gene: 12. CDR1 SGHTA and CDR2 FQGNSA come from the germline V gene. The CDR3 runs 17 residues. CDR3 loop: CASSQARGAGRYNEQFF. The DNA for the CDR3 is TGTGCCAGCAGCCAAGCGCGGGGGGCGGGGCGCTACAATGAGCAGTTCTTC. Variable domain in full (rest from reference TRBV7-2 and TRBJ2-1): GAGVSQSPSNKVTEKGKDVELRCDPISGHTALYWYRQSLGQGLEFLIYFQGNSAPDKSGLPSDRFSAERTGGSVSTLTIQRTQQEDSAVYLCASSQARGAGRYNEQFFGPGTRLTVL.

The chain carries TRBV7-3 and TRBJ2-7; 8 positions agree with TRBD1. Germline V gene data show CDR1 as SGHTA and CDR2 as FQGTGA. J gave up 3 bases and V 5 bases, and 3 bases lay outside the gene matches. This CDR3 region has 13 residues. Here the CDR3 DNA reads TGTGCCAGCAGCCTACAGGGGGGCTACGAGCAGTACTTC. Its protein product is CASSLQGGYEQYF.

The J gene is TRBJ1-3, the V gene TRBV2; the match to TRBD1 covers 9 bases. The CDR3 runs to 17 residues. Unmatched junction bases numbered 13, after V lost 10 bases and J lost 0 bases. The V gene's germline CDR1 is SNHLY and CDR2 FYNNEI. In DNA form, the CDR3 reads TGTGCCACCCCGGGGGGGACAGGGCAAAGCTCTGGAAACACCATATATTTT. It translates to CATPGGTGQSSGNTIYF.

The CDR3 DNA is TGTGCCAGCAGTTTAGGGCGTCCTGAAGCTTTCTTT. This encodes CASSLGRPEAFF. V usage is TRBV28 and J usage is TRBJ1-1, with D hard to call. The V gene lost 2 bases and the J gene lost 6 bases, with 7 bases spanning the gap. The CDR3 has 12 amino acids. CDR1 is MDHEN and CDR2 is SYDVKM in the germline V gene.

The chain joins TRBV13 to TRBJ1-5, with D possibly TRBD1 on 5 matching bases. The length of the CDR3 is 16 residues. Looked up from germline, CDR1 is PRHDT and CDR2 is FYEKMQ (reference sequence). V dropped 0 bases and J dropped 4 bases, with 13 bases sitting between them. The CDR3 nucleotides are TGTGCCAGCAGCTTAGGCGGCAGGGAAAAAAATCAGCCCCAGCATTTT. Translating it yields CASSLGGREKNQPQHF.

This clone has only a few counts. J is TRBJ2-7 and V is TRBV6-6; the D is unclear. This CDR3 region has 13 residues. Germline CDR1 is MNHNY and CDR2 is SVGAGI (reference sequence). V shed 7 bases and J shed 7 bases, with 17 bases lying between them. The CDR3 loop is CASTVESLREQYF. DNA for the CDR3: TGTGCCAGCACCGTCGAGTCCCTGCGGGAGCAGTACTTC.

CDR3 amino acids: CASSPGTGWGADTQYF. CDR3 DNA: TGTGCCAGCAGCCCAGGGACAGGGTGGGGCGCAGATACGCAGTATTTT. This rearrangement joins TRBV5-8 to TRBJ2-3; 9 positions agree with TRBD1. Unmatched junction bases numbered 10, after V lost 4 bases and J lost 4 bases. The CDR3 consists of 16 residues. Per germline, CDR1 SGHTS and CDR2 YDEGEE.

V gene TRBV9 combines with J gene TRBJ2-7, with 9 bases identical to TRBD1. With V trimmed by 4 bases and J by 2 bases, 10 bases remained unmatched. The germline V gene has CDR1 SGDLS and CDR2 YYNGEE. CDR3 length: 16 amino acids. DNA for the CDR3: TGTGCCAGCAGCCCTCCGGGACAGGGAAAAACCTACGAGCAGTACTTC. This translates into CASSPPGQGKTYEQYF.

The V and J genes are TRBV28 and TRBJ1-2, with D tentatively TRBD1 (6 bases). V lost 6 bases and J 4 bases, leaving 21 bases between the germline ends. CDR3 length: 16 amino acids. Germline CDR1 and CDR2: MDHEN and SYDVKM. CDR3 sequence: CASSLGGGTHIYGYTF. Here the CDR3 DNA reads TGTGCCAGCAGCCTAGGGGGGGGGACACACATCTATGGCTACACCTTC.

The chain joins TRBV11-1 to TRBJ1-2, with D perhaps matching TRBD1 (6 bases). CDR1 and CDR2 (germline): SGHAT, FQDESV (reference sequence). V lost 1 base and J lost 0, with 12 bases in between. The CDR3 extends over 16 amino acids. The CDR3 sequence is CASSLDWTDTNYGYTF. CDR3 sequence (DNA): TGTGCCAGCAGCTTAGATTGGACAGATACTAACTATGGCTACACCTTC.

The gene calls are TRBV6-5 and TRBJ2-7, with TRBD1 matching over 7 bases. Germline V gene lookup returns CDR1 MNHEY and CDR2 SVGAGI. The trim removed 4 bases at V and 0 bases at J, leaving 6 bases unmatched. This CDR3 has 15 amino acids. This chain's CDR3 is CASSSGQGVSYEQYF. The CDR3 coding sequence is TGTGCCAGCAGTTCAGGGCAGGGGGTCTCCTACGAGCAGTACTTC.

The J gene is TRBJ1-2, the V gene TRBV25-1, with 8 bases matching TRBD1. The CDR3 has 14 residues. Germline V gene lookup returns CDR1 MGHDK and CDR2 SYGVNS. Trimming at V came to 4 bases and at J to 4 bases, leaving 5 bases not matched to a gene. The CDR3 loop reads CASSGQGAAYGYTF. In nucleotides, the CDR3 is TGTGCCAGCAGTGGTCAGGGGGCCGCCTATGGCTACACCTTC.

The CDR3 nucleotides read TGCAGCGTTGAAGATAGAGACAGGGCTGGCTACACCTTC. This encodes CSVEDRDRAGYTF. V and J are TRBV29-1 and TRBJ1-2; TRBD1 matches at 7 bases. Losses at the gene ends were 0 bases for V and 7 bases for J; bases not matched to a gene: 5. Per the germline V gene, CDR1 is SQVTM and CDR2 is ANQGSEA. The CDR3 length is 13 residues. The whole variable domain, remainder taken from reference TRBV29-1 and TRBJ1-2, is SAVISQKPSRDICQRGTSLTIQCQVDSQVTMMFWYRQQPGQSLTLIATANQGSEATYESGFVIDKFPISRPNLTFSTLTVSNMSPEDSSIYLCSVEDRDRAGYTFGSGTRLTVV.

This clone appeared once. This chain connects TRBV27 to TRBJ2-1; TRBD2 agrees at 14 bases. J lost 8 bases, V lost 5 bases, and 11 bases had no gene match. This CDR3 is 17 amino acids long. CDR1 and CDR2 from the germline V gene are MNHEY and SMNVEV (reference sequence). The CDR3 sequence is CASSQGTSGGPGDEQFF. DNA for the CDR3: TGTGCCAGCAGTCAAGGGACTAGCGGGGGCCCCGGGGATGAGCAGTTCTTC.

V is TRBV2 and J is TRBJ1-5, with TRBD1 identical over 9 bases. J lost 0 bases, V lost 8 bases, and 14 bases had no gene match. Per the germline V gene, CDR1 is SNHLY and CDR2 is FYNNEI. The CDR3 has 18 amino acids. CDR3 in amino acids: CASGEDRGAFYSNQPQHF. The CDR3 DNA reads TGTGCCAGCGGAGAGGACAGGGGCGCTTTTTATAGCAATCAGCCCCAGCATTTT.

This clone was seen only a few times. The CDR3 bases are TGTGCCAGCAGTTACTCGTATAACTATGGCTACACCTTC. This encodes CASSYSYNYGYTF. The V call is TRBV6-5, the J call TRBJ1-2, with no clear D. Germline V gene sequence: CDR1 MNHEY, CDR2 SVGAGI. This CDR3 region has 13 residues. Trimming shortened V by 0 bases and J by 1 base, and 3 bases separated the two germline ends.

The gene calls are TRBV5-1 and TRBJ2-1, with 8 bases matching TRBD2. Germline assignment: CDR1 SGHRS and CDR2 YFSETQ. This CDR3 spans 13 amino acids. The trim removed 2 bases at V and 10 bases at J, leaving 5 bases unmatched. Here the CDR3 DNA reads TGCGCCAGCAGCTTCCCAGAGCGGGGGGAGCAGTTCTTC. Protein product: CASSFPERGEQFF.

The chain couples TRBV5-1 to TRBJ1-2; D is undetermined. CDR3 length equals 16 residues. V dropped 4 bases and J dropped 0 bases, with 16 bases sitting between them. Germline assignment: CDR1 SGHRS and CDR2 YFSETQ. Written as DNA, the CDR3 is TGCGCCAGCAGCCCCGGAGGGCCAGCATCTAACTATGGCTACACCTTC. Protein: CASSPGGPASNYGYTF.

Concerning this clone: Distinct nucleotide sequences in the sample also encode this CDR3. The rearrangement joins TRBV5-1 to TRBJ2-3, with D perhaps matching TRBD1 (8 bases). The CDR3 runs to 15 residues. V shed 3 bases and J shed 5 bases, with 16 bases lying between them. The V gene's germline CDR1 is SGHRS and CDR2 YFSETQ. As DNA, the CDR3 is TGCGCCAGCAGCTCAGGACAGGGAGGGGGAGATACGCAGTATTTT. This translates into CASSSGQGGGDTQYF.